These 27 T cell receptor beta chains share one sample of origin, sequenced in a study of T cells after yellow fever vaccination (dated by TCRdb to 2018 to 2020). The treatment or condition label for this specimen denotes: live attenuated yellow fever vaccine strain. The protocol used for the library was 5' RACE. The sample was run on an Illumina NovaSeq 6000. TCRdb ran its own pipeline on the public reads, namely fastp trimming at Q25 and MiXCR clone calling, and kept in-frame beta chains. Entries that share a CDR3 protein sequence are merged under the most common genes and DNA. For this sample the table gives some 320,000 distinct CDR3 sequences, of which 3.5% to 4.5% were detected only once. The ten largest make up roughly a fifth of the sample. The sequenced sample was PBMCs, obtained 15 days after the yellow fever booster vaccination. The receptor source for this set is a young man who received the YFV17D yellow fever vaccine.

This clonotype was counted only a few times. This rearrangement joins TRBV6-2 or TRBV6-3 to TRBJ1-1, with D possibly TRBD1 on 6 matching bases. The CDR3 is 13 residues long. Germline V gene data show CDR1 as MNHEY and CDR2 as SVGEGT. V lost 6 bases and J 2 bases, leaving 10 bases between the germline ends. The CDR3 protein is CASSRDTNTEAFF. The CDR3 coding sequence is TGTGCCAGCAGCAGGGACACAAACACTGAAGCTTTCTTT.

Only a few counts were recorded for this clonotype. The rearrangement joins TRBV7-2 to TRBJ1-1; D gene ambiguous. Trimming shortened V by 1 base and J by 8 bases, and 11 bases separated the two germline ends. Germline lookup yields CDR1 SGHTA and CDR2 FQGNSA. CDR3 length equals 13 residues. CDR3 in DNA: TGTGCCAGCAGCTTAGGGCCGGCAAGAGAAGCTTTCTTT. Protein sequence: CASSLGPAREAFF. Supplemented by reference TRBV7-2 and TRBJ1-1, the full variable domain reads GAGVSQSPSNKVTEKGKDVELRCDPISGHTALYWYRQSLGQGLEFLIYFQGNSAPDKSGLPSDRFSAERTGGSVSTLTIQRTQQEDSAVYLCASSLGPAREAFFGQGTRLTVV.

This clonotype was seen at least ten times. CDR3 loop: CASSLIFQKETQYF. The CDR3 DNA sequence: TGTGCCAGCAGCTTAATTTTCCAGAAAGAGACCCAGTACTTC. The chain is built from TRBV7-2 and TRBJ2-5; D unresolved. Germline V gives CDR1 SGHTA, CDR2 FQGNSA. The V end lost 2 bases, the J end lost 3 bases, and 10 bases lay between the germline ends. CDR3 length equals 14 residues.

This clonotype showed up just a few times. The chain carries TRBV6-5 and TRBJ1-2, with 9 bases matching TRBD1. The CDR3 contains 14 residues. V lost 6 bases to trimming and J lost 5 bases; unmatched junction nucleotides: 7. Germline V gives CDR1 MNHEY, CDR2 SVGAGI. CDR3 sequence: CASRYTGTGYGYTF. The CDR3 nucleotides read TGTGCCAGCAGATACACCGGGACAGGGTATGGCTACACCTTC.

This clonotype came up many times. J is TRBJ1-5 and V is TRBV6-5, with 10 bases aligning to TRBD1. V shed 5 bases, J shed 6 bases, and the junction held 4 bases outside the gene matches. Germline V gene sequence: CDR1 MNHEY, CDR2 SVGAGI. This CDR3 spans 14 amino acids. CDR3 protein: CASSQGTGVQPQHF. In DNA, the CDR3 is TGTGCCAGCAGTCAGGGGACAGGGGTTCAGCCCCAGCATTTT.

This clonotype was seen more than once but under ten times. CDR3 sequence reads: CASSLGRDISGNTIYF. The CDR3 DNA is TGTGCCAGCAGCTTGGGCCGGGACATCTCTGGAAACACCATATATTTT. V usage is TRBV5-6 and J usage is TRBJ1-3; possibly TRBD1 for D (6 bases). The germline CDR1 and CDR2 sequences are SGHDT and YYEEEE. The CDR3 spans 16 residues. The ends were cut back, 0 bases at V and 0 bases at J, with 10 bases in the middle.

This clonotype was seen many times. The rearrangement links TRBV12-3 or TRBV12-4 to TRBJ2-1; possibly TRBD2 for D (5 bases). Trimming shortened V by 7 bases and J by 12 bases, and 19 bases separated the two germline ends. This CDR3 is 13 amino acids long. CDR3 loop: CASTSRAGARQFF. Here the CDR3 DNA reads TGTGCCAGCACCTCGCGGGCCGGCGCAAGGCAGTTCTTC.

At least ten counts were recorded for this clonotype. V gene TRBV5-1 combines with J gene TRBJ2-1; 11 bases line up with TRBD2. The CDR3 is 15 residues long. V lost 4 bases to trimming and J lost 2 bases; unmatched junction nucleotides: 2. The germline V gene has CDR1 SGHRS and CDR2 YFSETQ. Here the CDR3 reads CASSPGLAAYNEQFF. The CDR3 DNA is TGCGCCAGCAGCCCGGGACTAGCGGCCTACAATGAGCAGTTCTTC.

This chain links TRBV4-2 with TRBJ2-1; the D gene is possibly TRBD1 (5 bases). The germline V and J ends were trimmed by 0 bases and 8 bases, with 11 bases remaining between them. The CDR3 covers 14 residues. Germline CDR1 LGHNA, CDR2 YNFKEQ. This chain's CDR3 is CASSQEVTADEQFF. The CDR3 region has the DNA TGTGCCAGCAGCCAAGAAGTGACAGCAGATGAGCAGTTCTTC.

Many counts were recorded for this clonotype. This sequence joins TRBV18 and TRBJ2-1; 10 nucleotides agree with TRBD1. Germline trimming cut 6 bases from V and 5 bases from J; bases unmatched to any gene: 10. Germline CDR1 is KGHSH and CDR2 is LQKENI. There are 16 residues in the CDR3. The CDR3 reads CASSPGTGTGDNEQFF. In nucleotides, the CDR3 is TGTGCCAGCTCTCCTGGTACCGGGACAGGGGACAATGAGCAGTTCTTC. The whole variable domain, remainder taken from reference TRBV18 and TRBJ2-1, is NAGVMQNPRHLVRRRGQEARLRCSPMKGHSHVYWYRQLPEEGLKFMVYLQKENIIDESGMPKERFSAEFPKEGPSILRIQQVVRGDSAAYFCASSPGTGTGDNEQFFGPGTRLTVL.

This clonotype was detected many times. The chain uses TRBV20-1 and TRBJ2-4; TRBD2 aligns across 11 bases. This CDR3 spans 17 amino acids. With V trimmed by 0 bases and J by 8 bases, 12 bases remained unmatched. In germline, CDR1 is DFQATT, CDR2 SNEGSKA (reference sequence). CDR3 protein: CSARDLIAGGPTDIQYF. The CDR3 coding sequence is TGCAGTGCTAGAGACCTCATAGCGGGGGGGCCGACGGACATTCAGTACTTC.

A few counts support this clonotype. V is TRBV18 and J is TRBJ1-1; D might be TRBD1 (6 bases). This CDR3 comprises 15 residues. Germline CDR1 reads KGHSH; CDR2 reads LQKENI. V lost 6 bases and J lost 2, with 16 bases in between. For the CDR3, the DNA is TGTGCCAGCTCCCCAGGGGTCCCCAGCAACACTGAAGCTTTCTTT. As protein: CASSPGVPSNTEAFF.

This clonotype was detected many times. The chain uses TRBV4-1 and TRBJ1-1, with D unclear. V lost 2 bases, J lost 0 bases, and 10 bases lay in between. The CDR3 has 15 amino acids. Germline CDR1 and CDR2: MGHRA and YSYEKL. The CDR3 region is CASSQPGEVNTEAFF. CDR3 nucleotide sequence: TGCGCCAGCAGCCAACCGGGAGAAGTGAACACTGAAGCTTTCTTT.

This clonotype was counted many times. V gene TRBV29-1 combines with J gene TRBJ1-1; D is possibly TRBD1 (5 bases). The V and J ends lost 5 bases and 1 base respectively, with 11 bases between them. The CDR3 runs to 13 residues. Per germline, CDR1 SQVTM and CDR2 ANQGSEA. The CDR3 reads CSVIARGNTEAFF. CDR3 nucleotide sequence: TGCAGCGTTATCGCTAGGGGGAACACTGAAGCTTTCTTT.

This clonotype was detected many times. This chain uses TRBV20-1 with TRBJ1-1, with D unresolved. The CDR3 sequence is 12 residues long. Germline assignment: CDR1 DFQATT and CDR2 SNEGSKA (reference sequence). Deletions cut 3 bases from V and 7 bases from J, with 12 bases between. The CDR3 DNA reads TGCAGTGCTAGTGACGATATCGGTGAAGCTTTCTTT. Its translation is CSASDDIGEAFF.

This clonotype has ten or more counts. The V gene is TRBV5-1, the J gene TRBJ2-7; unclear D gene. The CDR3 is 14 amino acids. The V and J ends lost 2 bases and 4 bases respectively, with 13 bases between them. In germline, CDR1 is SGHRS, CDR2 YFSETQ. The CDR3 is CASSFTGRHYEQYF. The CDR3 DNA follows: TGCGCCAGCAGCTTTACCGGACGGCATTACGAGCAGTACTTC.

This rearrangement joins TRBV18 to TRBJ2-6, with a weak D call TRBD2 (6 bases). Trimming stripped 2 bases from V and 3 bases from J, with 8 bases between. This CDR3 comprises 15 residues. Germline values: CDR1 KGHSH, CDR2 LQKENI. The CDR3 DNA sequence: TGTGCCAGCTCACCAGGGGGAGGTGGGGCCAACGTCCTGACTTTC. Amino acid sequence: CASSPGGGGANVLTF. Drawing the rest from reference TRBV18 and TRBJ2-6, the complete variable domain is NAGVMQNPRHLVRRRGQEARLRCSPMKGHSHVYWYRQLPEEGLKFMVYLQKENIIDESGMPKERFSAEFPKEGPSILRIQQVVRGDSAAYFCASSPGGGGANVLTFGAGSRLTVL.

The table lists this clonotype with many counts. This chain joins TRBV20-1 and TRBJ2-7; D unresolved. The length of the CDR3 is 14 residues. Germline V gives CDR1 DFQATT, CDR2 SNEGSKA (reference sequence). The germline V and J ends were trimmed by 3 bases and 3 bases, with 15 bases remaining between them. The CDR3 coding sequence is TGCAGTGCTAGTCACCCTACCCTGCTCTACGAGCAGTACTTC. Translating it yields CSASHPTLLYEQYF.

This clonotype was recorded many times. This chain joins TRBV11-2 and TRBJ1-1; D ambiguous. The CDR3 sequence is 14 residues long. Germline values: CDR1 SGHAT, CDR2 FQNNGV. Trimming left V 0 bases short and J 1 base short, with 6 bases between. The chain's CDR3 is CASSLEGSNTEAFF. The CDR3 region has the DNA TGTGCCAGCAGCTTAGAAGGCTCGAACACTGAAGCTTTCTTT.

This clonotype was detected many times. The chain couples TRBV11-2 to TRBJ2-7; D ambiguous. The CDR3 length is 14 residues. Trimming removed 5 bases from V and 0 bases from J, with 11 bases in between. The germline gives CDR1 SGHAT, CDR2 FQNNGV. DNA of the CDR3: TGTGCCAGCAGCAACCGACCGGCCTCCTACGAGCAGTACGTC. It yields the protein CASSNRPASYEQYV.

This clonotype came up a few times. The chain employs TRBV7-9 and TRBJ2-5, with 9 bases that match TRBD1. The CDR3 extends over 14 amino acids. Germline CDR1 is SEHNR and CDR2 is FQNEAQ (reference sequence). V lost 3 bases and J lost 6; bases outside the gene matches: 5. The CDR3 nucleotides read TGTGCCAGCAGCTTTGTAGGACAGGGGAAGACCCAGTACTTC. This sequence encodes CASSFVGQGKTQYF.

This clonotype was seen a handful of times. The V gene is TRBV20-1, the J gene TRBJ2-7, with 10 nucleotides matching TRBD2. CDR3 length equals 13 residues. Unmatched junction bases numbered 0, after V lost 2 bases and J lost 2 bases. Per the germline V gene, CDR1 is DFQATT and CDR2 is SNEGSKA (reference sequence). CDR3 sequence reads: CSARLAGAYEQYF. The CDR3 region has the DNA TGCAGTGCTAGACTAGCGGGGGCCTACGAGCAGTACTTC.

This clonotype has a count of ten or more. J is TRBJ1-1 and V is TRBV5-6, with 8 bases lining up with TRBD1. Per germline, CDR1 SGHDT and CDR2 YYEEEE. The CDR3 runs 15 residues. J lost 1 base, V lost 4 bases, and 6 bases had no gene match. Written as DNA, the CDR3 is TGTGCCAGCAGCCCGGGGGACAGGCAGAACACTGAAGCTTTCTTT. It codes for CASSPGDRQNTEAFF.

This clonotype occurred a few times. V and J are TRBV29-1 and TRBJ1-3, with D unresolved. V dropped 4 bases and J dropped 0 bases, with 10 bases sitting between them. The CDR3 length is 14 residues. Germline loops: CDR1 SQVTM, CDR2 ANQGSEA. The CDR3 spells CSVVPGNSGNTIYF. CDR3 nucleotides: TGCAGCGTTGTGCCGGGGAACTCTGGAAACACCATATATTTT. The variable domain in full, with the rest retrieved from reference TRBV29-1 and TRBJ1-3, is SAVISQKPSRDICQRGTSLTIQCQVDSQVTMMFWYRQQPGQSLTLIATANQGSEATYESGFVIDKFPISRPNLTFSTLTVSNMSPEDSSIYLCSVVPGNSGNTIYFGEGSWLTVV.

This clonotype showed up many times. This chain links TRBV25-1 with TRBJ2-1, with D possibly called TRBD1 or TRBD2 (5 bases each). From germline, CDR1 is MGHDK and CDR2 SYGVNS. Trimming removed 4 bases at V and 2 bases at J, with 15 bases between. This CDR3 is 16 amino acids long. The CDR3 region has the DNA TGTGCCAGCAGTGGACATTCCGAGGGGCCCTACAATGAGCAGTTCTTC. It codes for CASSGHSEGPYNEQFF. The whole variable domain, remainder taken from reference TRBV25-1 and TRBJ2-1, is EADIYQTPRYLVIGTGKKITLECSQTMGHDKMYWYQQDPGMELHLIHYSYGVNSTEKGDLSSESTVSRIRTEHFPLTLESARPSHTSQYLCASSGHSEGPYNEQFFGPGTRLTVL.

This clonotype was seen at least ten times. The rearrangement uses TRBV6-4 and TRBJ2-3; 8 bases map to TRBD2. The CDR3 runs 14 residues. Per germline, CDR1 MRHNA and CDR2 SNTAGT. Unmatched junction bases numbered 0, after V lost 3 bases and J lost 1 base. The CDR3 nucleotides read TGTGCCAGCAGTGAGCGGGGGGGCACAGATACGCAGTATTTT. As protein: CASSERGGTDTQYF.

This clonotype was counted ten times or more. This chain links TRBV15 with TRBJ1-4; possible D gene TRBD1, 5 bases. Germline-derived CDR1 and CDR2 are LNHNV and YYDKDF (reference sequence). The CDR3 sequence is 15 residues long. Deletions cut 6 bases from V and 0 bases from J, with 11 bases between. The CDR3 coding sequence is TGTGCCACCAGTAACAGGCTAGCAACTAATGAAAAACTGTTTTTT. It yields the protein CATSNRLATNEKLFF.